The 9 T cell receptor beta chains in this list originate from one sample, sequenced in a study of cytomegalovirus exposure and HLA in healthy donors. The PCR was carried out with 60 Vbeta primers and 13 Jbeta primers. Assay: immunoSEQ multiplex PCR; the TCRdb copy retains only in-frame clones and omits some. The data contain 110,000 or so clones, less than 85% of them singletons. The sequencing sample was made of PBMCs. These receptors originate from a middle-aged man in good health and CMV-seropositive.

The gene calls are TRBV5-1 and TRBJ2-5; 12 bases align to TRBD2. The germline CDR1 and CDR2 sequences are SGHRS and YFSETQ. The CDR3 totals 14 residues. V lost 3 bases, J lost 5 bases, and 2 bases stayed unmatched. CDR3: CASSSTSGSETQYF. CDR3 nucleotide sequence: TGCGCCAGCAGCTCGACTAGCGGGAGTGAGACCCAGTACTTC.

CDR3 coding DNA: TGTGCCAGCAGCTTAGGGGCAGCTGAAGCTTTCTTT. This encodes CASSLGAAEAFF. The gene calls are TRBV7-8 and TRBJ1-1; D unclear. Germline V gene data show CDR1 as SGHVS and CDR2 as FQNEAQ. Trimming took 1 base from V and 6 from J, leaving 6 bases between them. The CDR3 is 12 residues long.

The chain couples TRBV7-9 to TRBJ1-4; TRBD1 matches 7 bases. CDR1 and CDR2 from the germline V gene are SEHNR and FQNEAQ (reference sequence). V gave up 3 bases and J gave up 8 bases; unmatched junction bases: 6. The CDR3 length is 14 residues. Written as DNA, the CDR3 is TGTGCCAGCAGCTTTAACAGGGGAACAGAAAAACTGTTTTTT. Translated: CASSFNRGTEKLFF.

The chain is built from TRBV27 and TRBJ2-3; weak D call: TRBD2 (7 bases). The CDR3 runs to 15 residues. The V gene lost 4 bases and the J gene lost 2 bases, with 13 bases spanning the gap. Germline assignment: CDR1 MNHEY and CDR2 SMNVEV (reference sequence). The CDR3 DNA sequence: TGTGCCAGCAGTTCCGGGGGGCGGATCACAGATACGCAGTATTTT. It codes for CASSSGGRITDTQYF.

The rearrangement joins TRBV6-1 to TRBJ1-1; no clear D. Trimming removed 1 base at V and 1 base at J, with 13 bases between. The CDR3 contains 16 residues. CDR1 and CDR2 (germline): MNHNS, SASEGT. Here the CDR3 DNA reads TGTGCCAGCAGTGAAGAGCCGACACAGAGGAACACTGAAGCTTTCTTT. It specifies CASSEEPTQRNTEAFF.

The chain couples TRBV5-1 to TRBJ2-7, with 12 bases identical to TRBD1. The V segment lost 0 bases and the J segment 7 bases; nucleotides outside the gene matches: 5. CDR3 length equals 15 residues. CDR1 SGHRS and CDR2 YFSETQ come from the germline V gene. The CDR3 is CASSLVGQGAREQYF. The CDR3 DNA sequence: TGCGCCAGCAGCTTGGTGGGACAGGGGGCGAGGGAGCAGTACTTC.

This sequence joins TRBV5-6 and TRBJ1-2; no definite D call. Trimming left V 0 bases short and J 0 bases short, with 9 bases between. This CDR3 has 15 amino acids. In germline, CDR1 is SGHDT, CDR2 YYEEEE. The CDR3 reads CASSLDGEANYGYTF. DNA for the CDR3: TGTGCCAGCAGCTTGGATGGGGAGGCTAACTATGGCTACACCTTC.

The chain uses TRBV7-6 and TRBJ2-7; D possibly corresponds to TRBD1 (6 bases). CDR1 is SGHVS and CDR2 is FNYEAQ in the germline V gene. CDR3 length: 14 residues. V shed 6 bases and J shed 6 bases, with 18 bases lying between them. CDR3 bases: TGTGCCAGCAGACCCGGGGCAGGGGCTAGCGAGCAGTACTTC. Amino acid sequence: CASRPGAGASEQYF.

V is TRBV7-2 and J is TRBJ2-7; 8 nucleotides align to TRBD2. Per the germline V gene, CDR1 is SGHTA and CDR2 is FQGNSA. The CDR3 is 15 amino acids. The V segment lost 1 base and the J segment 0 bases; nucleotides outside the gene matches: 2. In DNA, the CDR3 is TGTGCCAGCAGCTTAGTCACTAGCGGCTCCTACGAGCAGTACTTC. Its translation is CASSLVTSGSYEQYF.